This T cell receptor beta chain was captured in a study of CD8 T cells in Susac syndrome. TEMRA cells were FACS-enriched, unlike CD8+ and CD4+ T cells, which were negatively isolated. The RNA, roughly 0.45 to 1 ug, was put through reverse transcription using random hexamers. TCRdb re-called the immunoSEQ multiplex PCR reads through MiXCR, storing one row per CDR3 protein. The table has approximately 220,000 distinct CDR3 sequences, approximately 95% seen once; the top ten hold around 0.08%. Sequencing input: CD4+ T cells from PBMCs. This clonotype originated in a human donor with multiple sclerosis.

CDR3 in DNA: TGTGCCAGCGGACCTGCGGGCGGGGACGAGCAGTTCTTC. Residues: CASGPAGGDEQFF. The chain couples TRBV7-3 to TRBJ2-1; D may be TRBD2 (6 bases). CDR1 is SGHTA and CDR2 is FQGTGA in the germline V gene. The CDR3 loop spans 13 amino acids. Trimming shortened V by 8 bases and J by 10 bases, and 18 bases separated the two germline ends.